Listed here are 7 T cell receptor beta chains from one sample, sequenced in a study of T cell responses to AZD1222 COVID-19 vaccine (dated by TCRdb to 2020 to 2022). The intended sense of this specimen's time point label: baseline before first vaccination. The library was generated by the immunoSEQ multiplex PCR assay. TCRdb carries this immuneACCESS record with in-frame sequences only. Its versions omit some clonotypes, under half of them owing to an unresolved V gene in the studies checked, with the rest unexplained. For this sample the table gives about 150,000 clones, of which 85% to 95% were detected only once. 1.1% to 1.5% of the sample belongs to the ten largest clones. The sequenced sample was peripheral blood, obtained on day 0 of AZD1222 vaccination. All receptors derive from an adult in good health.

This sequence joins TRBV28 and TRBJ1-6, with D tentatively TRBD1 (5 bases). CDR3 length: 15 amino acids. Germline CDR1 and CDR2: MDHEN and SYDVKM. The CDR3 reads CGSTVQSSYNSPLHF. In DNA, the CDR3 is TGTGGGTCGACAGTCCAAAGCTCCTATAATTCACCCCTCCACTTT.

V is TRBV10-3 and J is TRBJ1-6; D is possibly TRBD1 (5 bases). The germline CDR1 and CDR2 sequences are ENHRY and SYGVKD. Trimming left V 10 bases short and J 4 bases short, with 17 bases between. This CDR3 region has 15 residues. This CDR3 reads CASMAEGRYNSPLHF. The CDR3 DNA sequence: TGTGCCAGTATGGCTGAGGGACGGTATAATTCACCCCTCCACTTT.

The V call is TRBV27, the J call TRBJ2-1, with a tentative D call TRBD2 (6 bases). The CDR3 sequence is 15 residues long. Trimming took 7 bases from V and 8 from J, leaving 21 bases between them. CDR1 and CDR2 from the germline V gene are MNHEY and SMNVEV (reference sequence). CDR3 region: CASKARETYRDEQFF. The CDR3 nucleotides are TGTGCCAGCAAAGCTCGGGAGACGTATCGGGATGAGCAGTTCTTC.

This clone was detected only a few times. The rearrangement uses TRBV10-2 and TRBJ2-3; 7 bases fit TRBD2. This CDR3 comprises 16 residues. CDR1 and CDR2 from the germline V gene are WSHSY and SAAADI. V shed 3 bases and J 0 bases; nucleotides not matched to a gene: 6. The CDR3 loop reads CASSERAGTSTDTQYF. In DNA, the CDR3 is TGCGCCAGCAGTGAACGAGCGGGGACTAGCACAGATACGCAGTATTTT.

Within the sample, this clone is medium-sized (0.01 to 0.1%). The chain carries TRBV4-2 and TRBJ2-7; unclear D gene. From germline, CDR1 is LGHNA and CDR2 YNFKEQ. CDR3 length: 11 residues. With 1 base removed from V and 4 bases from J, the gap between germline ends came to 2 bases. The CDR3 nucleotides are TGTGCCAGCAGCCAAGCTTACGAGCAGTACTTC. Translation gives CASSQAYEQYF.

The V and J genes are TRBV19 and TRBJ1-4; the match to TRBD1 covers 7 bases. The germline V gene has CDR1 LNHDA and CDR2 SQIVND (reference sequence). CDR3 length: 13 amino acids. Trimming at V came to 10 bases and at J to 5 bases, leaving 7 bases not matched to a gene. CDR3 nucleotide sequence: TGTGCCATCTCGACAGGGAGCAATGAAAAACTGTTTTTT. It encodes CAISTGSNEKLFF.

The chain is built from TRBV7-3 and TRBJ2-3; TRBD2 agrees at 8 bases. Germline V gives CDR1 SGHTA, CDR2 FQGTGA. The length of the CDR3 is 14 residues. With V trimmed by 6 bases and J by 2 bases, 4 bases remained unmatched. The CDR3 is CASRGGRNTDTQYF. The CDR3 DNA reads TGTGCCAGCAGGGGCGGGAGGAACACAGATACGCAGTATTTT.